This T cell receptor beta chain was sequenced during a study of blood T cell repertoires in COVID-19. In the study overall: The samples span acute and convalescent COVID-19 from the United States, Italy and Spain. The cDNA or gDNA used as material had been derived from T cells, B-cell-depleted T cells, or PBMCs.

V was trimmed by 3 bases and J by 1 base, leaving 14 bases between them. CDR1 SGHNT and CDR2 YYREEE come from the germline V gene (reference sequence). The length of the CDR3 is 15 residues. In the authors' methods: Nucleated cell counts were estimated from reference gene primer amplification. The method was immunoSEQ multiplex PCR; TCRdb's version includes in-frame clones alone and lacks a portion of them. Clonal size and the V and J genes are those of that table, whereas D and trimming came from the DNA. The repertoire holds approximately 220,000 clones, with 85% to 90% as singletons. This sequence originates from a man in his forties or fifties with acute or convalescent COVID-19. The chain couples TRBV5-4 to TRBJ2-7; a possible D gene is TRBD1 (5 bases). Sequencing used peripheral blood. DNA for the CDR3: TGTGCCAGCAGCTCCCTACTCCCAGGGTCCTACGAGCAGTACTTC. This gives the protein CASSSLLPGSYEQYF.